The 10 T cell receptor beta chains below were found in one sample sequenced in a study of T cell clusters in autoimmune cytopenias. TRB was amplified by touch-down multiplex PCR, primer pools A and B combined. TCRdb re-called the multiplex PCR reads, yielding one record per CDR3 amino acid sequence without DNA. The sample data list 7,500 to 8,000 distinct CDR3 sequences. Some 34,000 genome equivalents of blood DNA were amplified for TRB. The same sample was also used in a study of T cell repertoires in aging, cancer and after chemotherapy.

Sequenced sample: peripheral blood. The origin of the receptors is a human donor with an autoimmune cytopenia or autoimmune hepatitis (not recorded which).

This clonotype is deemed medium-sized by its frequency. The gene calls are TRBV19 and TRBJ1-2; TCRdb proposes TRBD1, but this gene call is untestable without DNA. This CDR3 region has 13 residues. In germline, CDR1 is LNHDA, CDR2 SQIVND (reference sequence). This chain's CDR3 is CASSIDRDNGYTF.

The chain links TRBV12-3 or TRBV12-4 to TRBJ2-7. The CDR3 consists of 14 residues. The CDR3 reads CASSPRRGSYEQYF.

This chain links TRBV12-3 or TRBV12-4 with TRBJ1-1; without DNA, the TCRdb call of TRBD1 cannot be checked. This CDR3 contains 15 residues. CDR3 in amino acids: CASSFGGRSNTEAFF.

This clonotype is deemed medium-sized by its frequency. The chain has TRBV20-1 and TRBJ2-7; the TCRdb call, TRBD1, lacks DNA for checking. The CDR3 has 16 residues. Germline values: CDR1 DFQATT, CDR2 SNEGSKA (reference sequence). CDR3 in amino acids: CSARAPFGQGVREQYF.

The V call is TRBV12-3 or TRBV12-4, the J call TRBJ2-7; the TCRdb call, TRBD2, lacks DNA for checking. The CDR3 length is 14 residues. CDR3 loop: CASSVVAGAGEQYF.

V is TRBV10-2 and J is TRBJ1-1; the TRBD1 assignment by TCRdb is unverifiable without DNA. The CDR3 consists of 15 residues. The germline gives CDR1 WSHSY, CDR2 SAAADI. CDR3 residues: CASNEAGFSNTEAFF.

This clonotype registers medium-sized (0.01 to 0.1%) by frequency. This sequence joins TRBV7-6 and TRBJ2-1; TCRdb lists TRBD2, though no DNA is available to test this call. Per germline, CDR1 SGHVS and CDR2 FNYEAQ. CDR3 size: 16 residues. The CDR3 here is CASSLELAGSYNEQFF.

The gene calls are TRBV12-5 and TRBJ2-3; TCRdb outputs TRBD2, but without DNA this stays unchecked. The CDR3 consists of 15 residues. The germline gives CDR1 LGHNT, CDR2 FRNRAP. Here the CDR3 reads CASGSGQGHTDTQYF.

Its frequency marks this clonotype as medium-sized. This chain uses TRBV19 with TRBJ2-2; as DNA is missing, the TRBD1 call by TCRdb cannot be tested. The CDR3 spans 15 residues. From germline, CDR1 is LNHDA and CDR2 SQIVND (reference sequence). CDR3 protein: CASSTWGRDTGELFF. The complete variable domain, with remaining parts taken from reference TRBV19 and TRBJ2-2, reads DGGITQSPKYLFRKEGQNVTLSCEQNLNHDAMYWYRQDPGQGLRLIYYSQIVNDFQKGDIAEGYSVSREKKESFPLTVTSAQKNPTAFYLCASSTWGRDTGELFFGEGSRLTVL.

J is TRBJ2-3 and V is TRBV27; TCRdb names TRBD1, which stays unverified in the absence of DNA. The CDR3 has 16 amino acids. Germline CDR1 reads MNHEY; CDR2 reads SMNVEV (reference sequence). The chain's CDR3 is CASSSPHTGITDTQYF.